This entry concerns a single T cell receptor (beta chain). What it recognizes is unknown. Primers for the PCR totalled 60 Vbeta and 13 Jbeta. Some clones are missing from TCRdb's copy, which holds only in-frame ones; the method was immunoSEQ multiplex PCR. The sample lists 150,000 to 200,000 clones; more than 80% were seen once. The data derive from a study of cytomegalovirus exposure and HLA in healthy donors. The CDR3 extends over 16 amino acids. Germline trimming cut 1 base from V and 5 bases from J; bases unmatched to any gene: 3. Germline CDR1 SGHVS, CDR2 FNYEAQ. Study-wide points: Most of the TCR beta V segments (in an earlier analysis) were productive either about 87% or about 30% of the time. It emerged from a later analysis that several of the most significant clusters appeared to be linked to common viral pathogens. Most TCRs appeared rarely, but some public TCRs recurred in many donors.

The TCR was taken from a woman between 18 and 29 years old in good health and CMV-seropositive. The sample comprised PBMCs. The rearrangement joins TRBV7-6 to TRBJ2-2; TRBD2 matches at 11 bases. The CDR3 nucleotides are TGTGCCAGCAGCTTAGGGCCTAGCGGGGGGACCGGGGAGCTGTTTTTT. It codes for CASSLGPSGGTGELFF.